The 12 T cell receptor beta chains below were found in one sample sequenced in a study of beta chain features in type 1 diabetes. Broader study findings: Shortening that was moderate but significant affected the TCRB CDR3s of Type 1 diabetes patients in all four CD4+ subsets.

The isolated RNA, all of it, was reverse transcribed, so expressed TCRB transcripts were what got sequenced. The assay was immunoSEQ multiplex PCR, and TCRdb's table has in-frame clones only and misses some. The repertoire holds about 15,000 clones, with about three quarters as singletons. Their antigens remain unidentified. The sequenced sample consisted of Tregs from blood. These receptors all stem from a man in his thirties or forties with type 1 diabetes.

V and J are TRBV6-1 and TRBJ1-5; 11 bases are shared with TRBD1. J gave up 6 bases and V 7 bases, and 8 bases lay outside the gene matches. CDR1 and CDR2 (germline): MNHNS, SASEGT. The CDR3 is 15 amino acids. CDR3 DNA: TGTGCCAGCACCCCGGGACAGGGGGATGGTCAGCCCCAGCATTTT. It yields the protein CASTPGQGDGQPQHF.

The chain uses TRBV6-6 and TRBJ2-3, with TRBD1 as a possible D gene (7 bases). In germline, CDR1 is MNHNY, CDR2 SVGAGI (reference sequence). This CDR3 contains 15 residues. The ends were cut back, 6 bases at V and 4 bases at J, with 17 bases in the middle. The CDR3 loop is CASRPPTGRPDTQYF. The CDR3 DNA sequence: TGTGCCAGCAGGCCACCGACAGGGAGGCCAGATACGCAGTATTTT.

The chain has TRBV5-4 and TRBJ1-1; D possibly corresponds to TRBD1 (6 bases). The CDR3 runs 15 residues. Germline CDR1 reads SGHNT; CDR2 reads YYREEE (reference sequence). V gave up 4 bases and J gave up 1 base, with 14 bases separating them. CDR3 region: CASSLQTGRNTEAFF. CDR3 nucleotides: TGTGCCAGCAGCCTTCAGACAGGCAGGAACACTGAAGCTTTCTTT.

This clone was seen a single time. This chain connects TRBV5-1 to TRBJ2-3; D is undetermined. CDR1 SGHRS and CDR2 YFSETQ come from the germline V gene. The CDR3 consists of 11 residues. V was trimmed by 4 bases and J by 2 bases, leaving 2 bases between them. The CDR3 here is CASSHTDTQYF. CDR3 DNA: TGCGCCAGCAGCCACACAGATACGCAGTATTTT.

The chain couples TRBV13 to TRBJ2-3; TRBD2 matches 13 bases. V gave up 6 bases and J gave up 6 bases; unmatched junction bases: 6. CDR3 length: 15 amino acids. The germline V gene has CDR1 PRHDT and CDR2 FYEKMQ (reference sequence). The CDR3 loop reads CASSRTSGGWDTQYF. The CDR3 DNA is TGTGCCAGCAGTCGGACTAGCGGGGGATGGGATACGCAGTATTTT.

V and J are TRBV5-1 and TRBJ2-1; D might be TRBD2 (6 bases). The V and J ends lost 4 bases and 8 bases respectively, with 10 bases between them. Per germline, CDR1 SGHRS and CDR2 YFSETQ. The CDR3 consists of 12 residues. This chain's CDR3 is CASSPGDYEQFF. The CDR3 coding sequence is TGCGCCAGCAGCCCGGGGGATTATGAGCAGTTCTTC. The full variable domain, in which reference TRBV5-1 and TRBJ2-1 provide the parts outside the CDR3, is KAGVTQTPRYLIKTRGQQVTLSCSPISGHRSVSWYQQTPGQGLQFLFEYFSETQRNKGNFPGRFSGRQFSNSRSEMNVSTLELGDSALYLCASSPGDYEQFFGPGTRLTVL.

V gene TRBV10-3 combines with J gene TRBJ2-5; possible D gene TRBD2, 5 bases. The germline gives CDR1 ENHRY, CDR2 SYGVKD. The CDR3 is made up of 14 amino acids. V was cut by 3 bases and J by 4 bases, with 12 bases left in between. DNA of the CDR3: TGTGCCATCAGTGATGATAGAGGGCGAGAGACCCAGTACTTC. It yields the protein CAISDDRGRETQYF.

The V call is TRBV5-6, the J call TRBJ1-5, with unresolved D. CDR1 is SGHDT, CDR2 YYEEEE, per germline. The CDR3 totals 15 residues. The V end was cut by 0 bases, the J end by 0 bases, with 7 bases between. CDR3 loop: CASSLGHYSNQPQHF. The CDR3 DNA is TGTGCCAGCAGCTTGGGACATTATAGCAATCAGCCCCAGCATTTT.

The CDR3 loop is CASSVQGYSGNTIYF. The CDR3 DNA reads TGTGCCAGCAGCGTACAGGGATACTCTGGAAACACCATATATTTT. The chain recombines TRBV9 with TRBJ1-3, with D perhaps matching TRBD1 (5 bases). The CDR3 extends over 15 amino acids. Trimming took 1 base from V and 0 from J, leaving 8 bases between them. In germline, CDR1 is SGDLS, CDR2 YYNGEE.

This chain connects TRBV7-2 to TRBJ1-2, with 7 nucleotides matching TRBD1. Germline CDR1 SGHTA, CDR2 FQGNSA. Trimming took 1 base from V and 7 from J; bases not matched to a gene: 3. The CDR3 length is 13 residues. CDR3 amino acids: CASSLGQGSGYTF. The CDR3 region has the DNA TGTGCCAGCAGCTTAGGACAGGGAAGTGGCTACACCTTC.

The V gene is TRBV18, the J gene TRBJ1-2; D perhaps matches TRBD1 (6 bases). The CDR3 runs 17 residues. Germline assignment: CDR1 KGHSH and CDR2 LQKENI. Trimming cost V 0 bases and J 7 bases, with 21 bases left between them. CDR3 sequence reads: CASSPPSVGGAISGYTF. The CDR3 nucleotides read TGTGCCAGCTCACCACCGTCCGTAGGGGGGGCGATTAGTGGCTACACCTTC.

V usage is TRBV7-9 and J usage is TRBJ2-5; a weak D match, TRBD1 (5 bases). The better agreement between TRBJ2-7 and the DNA end casts doubt on the J call. The CDR3 runs to 12 residues. CDR1 and CDR2 from the germline V gene are SEHNR and FQNEAQ (reference sequence). The DNA for the CDR3 is TGTGCCAGCAGCTTACAGGGTTACGAGCAGTACTTC. Encoded protein: CASSLQGYEQYF.